The entry below describes one T cell receptor (beta chain). The germline gives CDR1 LNHDA, CDR2 SQIVND (reference sequence). V shed 1 base and J shed 7 bases, with 14 bases lying between them. The CDR3 is made up of 15 amino acids. Use of 60 Vbeta and 13 Jbeta primers characterized the PCR. Produced via immunoSEQ multiplex PCR; TCRdb's table is partial and in-frame only. The sample holds roughly 150,000 clones, about 88% seen once. This entry comes from a study of cytomegalovirus exposure and HLA in healthy donors. The material sequenced was PBMCs. This clonotype was sampled from a woman aged 18-35 years in good health and CMV-seronegative. The chain links TRBV19 to TRBJ1-5; the D gene is possibly TRBD1 (5 bases). The CDR3 coding sequence is TGTGCCAGTAGTATAGGGGGCGGTATTGGGCAGCCCCAGCATTTT. The encoded protein is CASSIGGGIGQPQHF.